Listed here are 9 T cell receptor beta chains from one sample, sequenced in a study of cytomegalovirus exposure and HLA in healthy donors (dated by TCRdb to 2016 to 2017). Library method: the immunoSEQ multiplex PCR assay. For the multiplex PCR, a mixture combining 60 forward primers for TCR Vbeta segments and 13 reverse primers for TCR Jbeta segments was used. TCRdb obtained this table from immuneACCESS and retained in-frame rearrangements with V and J assigned. These tables miss some clones; where compared with another copy, unresolved V genes account for less than half of the shortfall, and the remainder is unexplained. A total of about 120,000 clones appear in this sample, roughly 8.6% of them only once. The ten largest clones capture 5.5% to 7.5% of the sample. Input material: PBMCs. Receptors were obtained from a woman aged 40 to 50 in good health and CMV-seropositive.

In DNA, the CDR3 is TGTGCCAGCAGCAGCAGGACTAGCGGGCGGAACACCGGGGAGCTGTTTTTT. It specifies CASSSRTSGRNTGELFF. J is TRBJ2-2 and V is TRBV11-2; TRBD2 matches at 11 bases. The length of the CDR3 is 17 residues. V trimming: 5 bases; J trimming: 1 base; junction bases outside the gene matches: 6. Germline CDR1 reads SGHAT; CDR2 reads FQNNGV.

V and J are TRBV10-3 and TRBJ2-3; D may be TRBD2 (7 bases). CDR3 length: 16 amino acids. Germline CDR1 and CDR2: ENHRY and SYGVKD. V gave up 7 bases and J gave up 5 bases, with 22 bases separating them. The CDR3 DNA sequence: TGTGCCATCACCGAAAAAGAACGGGGGGCCAAAGATACGCAGTATTTT. Encoded protein: CAITEKERGAKDTQYF.

In this sample, this clone turned up a few times. The V call is TRBV19, the J call TRBJ2-1; 8 bases fit TRBD2. J was trimmed by 9 bases and V by 6 bases; bases with no gene match: 13. Germline-derived CDR1 and CDR2 are LNHDA and SQIVND (reference sequence). The CDR3 loop spans 15 amino acids. The CDR3 reads CASSPPVAGLSEQFF. CDR3 sequence (DNA): TGTGCCAGTAGCCCCCCGGTAGCGGGGTTAAGTGAGCAGTTCTTC.

The chain combines TRBV12-5 with TRBJ1-1; D is perhaps TRBD1 (5 bases). Germline assignment: CDR1 LGHNT and CDR2 FRNRAP. This CDR3 comprises 13 residues. The V and J ends lost 7 bases and 0 bases respectively, with 9 bases between them. CDR3 protein: CASESGMNTEAFF. The CDR3 DNA is TGTGCTAGTGAGTCAGGGATGAACACTGAAGCTTTCTTT.

This clone occurred a few times. This sequence joins TRBV11-1 and TRBJ1-1; D uncertain. V was cut by 1 base and J by 1 base, with 7 bases left in between. Germline V gene lookup returns CDR1 SGHAT and CDR2 FQDESV (reference sequence). CDR3 length: 14 amino acids. The CDR3 spells CASSLVASNTEAFF. CDR3 in DNA: TGTGCCAGCAGCTTAGTAGCCTCGAACACTGAAGCTTTCTTT.

The rearrangement uses TRBV18 and TRBJ1-5, with D unresolved. Germline lookup yields CDR1 KGHSH and CDR2 LQKENI. Trimming stripped 4 bases from V and 1 base from J, with 5 bases between. This CDR3 contains 13 residues. The CDR3 is CASSRESNQPQHF. The CDR3 DNA sequence: TGTGCCAGCTCACGGGAGAGCAATCAGCCCCAGCATTTT.

V usage is TRBV30 and J usage is TRBJ1-2; 8 nucleotides line up with TRBD1. CDR1 is GTSNPN, CDR2 SVGIG, per germline (reference sequence). V lost 8 bases and J lost 8; bases outside the gene matches: 10. This CDR3 is built from 12 residues. The CDR3 is CARLTGEGGYTF. The CDR3 nucleotides are TGTGCCCGATTGACAGGGGAAGGCGGCTACACCTTC. Combining the CDR3 with reference TRBV30 and TRBJ1-2 gives the whole variable domain SQTIHQWPATLVQPVGSPLSLECTVEGTSNPNLYWYRQAAGRGLQLLFYSVGIGQISSEVPQNLSASRPQDRQFILSSKKLLLSDSGFYLCARLTGEGGYTFGSGTRLTVV.

The rearrangement links TRBV6-6 to TRBJ1-1; 10 positions match TRBD1. Trimming cost V 6 bases and J 8 bases; bases outside gene matches: 6. Per germline, CDR1 MNHNY and CDR2 SVGAGI (reference sequence). The CDR3 has 13 amino acids. CDR3 DNA: TGTGCCAGCAGGCCGGGACAGGGGTTGGAAGCTTTCTTT. Protein sequence: CASRPGQGLEAFF.

CDR3 protein: CASSYQGAWGYTF. CDR3 bases: TGTGCCAGCAGCTACCAGGGGGCTTGGGGCTACACCTTC. The rearrangement links TRBV7-2 to TRBJ1-2; 8 bases line up with TRBD1. Germline values: CDR1 SGHTA, CDR2 FQGNSA. CDR3 length: 13 residues. Trimming removed 4 bases from V and 8 bases from J; junction bases left unmatched: 6.